Sequencing of this TCR beta chain was carried out in a study of blood T cell repertoires in COVID-19 (dated by TCRdb to about 2020). With regard to the full study: Samples from collaborators originated in the United States, Italy and Spain and spanned both the acute and convalescent phases of COVID-19. The material from the prospective study consisted of cDNA or gDNA derived from T cells, B-cell-depleted T cells, or PBMCs. Deeply sampled blood TCRbeta repertoires from subjects exposed to, actively infected with, or recovered from COVID-19 were included in the dataset. A freely available public database, intended as a resource for researchers studying the immune response to SARS-CoV-2, is where the repertoires were released. Samples came from the ongoing ImmuneRACE study (first 160 participants) plus 1,254 subjects from 6 global collaborators. Sample metadata almost always included a de-identified subject ID, COVID-19 status, age in years and sex. Where available, HLA class I and class II types were obtained from metadata supplied by the sample provider rather than from assay-based typing. General conclusions and limits of the study: Clinical and demographic metadata were provided uncurated, with the amount varying by source and participant.

TCRbeta CDR3 regions were amplified from genomic DNA using the immunoSEQ Assay, a bias-controlled multiplex PCR. The authors' analysis ran thus. Nucleated cell counts per sample were estimated from amplification of reference gene primers within the assay. Sequence reads were collapsed and filtered to measure the absolute abundance of every unique TCRbeta CDR3 rearrangement. For each sample, productive Simpson clonality was calculated as the square root of Simpson's diversity index across productive rearrangements. TCRdb holds this immuneACCESS table with in-frame rearrangements only. Some clones are missing; in checked studies, unresolved V genes explain under half, and the rest has no known cause. The D gene and trimming were derived from the DNA, and the V and J assignments and clone size from that table. The sample table shows 110,000 or so clones, and more than 80% are seen once. Jointly, the top ten make up less than 1.5% of the sample.

CDR3 length: 16 amino acids, cysteine to phenylalanine. The kept DNA is CDR3 alone, 48 bases in frame from the first base. The CDR1 and CDR2 encoded by the germline V gene are SGHTA and FQGNSA. The V end gives up 0 bases and the J end 5 bases, leaving 8 bases in the junction not matched to a gene. Whole blood was collected in K2EDTA tubes by collaborating institutions according to the institutions' own protocols. For TCRbeta analysis, collaborators shipped samples in one of three forms: frozen whole blood, isolated PBMCs, or DNA extracted from either of those sample types. On this clone itself: Its binding antigen is unknown. Base qualities are not recorded, but no much larger clone differs from it by a single base.

The sequenced sample consisted of peripheral blood. This TCR came from a human donor in a cohort sampled during active COVID-19. Here the chain combines TRBV7-2 and TRBJ2-7; 9 central bases correspond to TRBD2. The DNA reads as follows: TGTGCCAGCAGCTTAGCGCGGGCGGGAGGGGCCCACGAGCAGTACTTC. Translated, this gives CASSLARAGGAHEQYF.